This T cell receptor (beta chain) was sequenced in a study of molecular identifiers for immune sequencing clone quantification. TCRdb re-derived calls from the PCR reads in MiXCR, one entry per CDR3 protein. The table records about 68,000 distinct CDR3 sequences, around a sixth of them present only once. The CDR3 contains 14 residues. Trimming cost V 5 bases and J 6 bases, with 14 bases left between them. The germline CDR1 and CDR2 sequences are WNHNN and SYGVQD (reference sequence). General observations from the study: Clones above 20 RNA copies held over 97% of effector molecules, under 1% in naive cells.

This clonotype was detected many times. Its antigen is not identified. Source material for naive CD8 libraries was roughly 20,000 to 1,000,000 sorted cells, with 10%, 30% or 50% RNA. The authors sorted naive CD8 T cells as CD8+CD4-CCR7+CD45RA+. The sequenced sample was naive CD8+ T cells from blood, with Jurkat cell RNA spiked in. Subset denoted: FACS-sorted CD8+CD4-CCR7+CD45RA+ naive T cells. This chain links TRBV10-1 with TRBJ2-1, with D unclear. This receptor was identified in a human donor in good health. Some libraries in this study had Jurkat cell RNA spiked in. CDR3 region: CASSIYQATNEQFF. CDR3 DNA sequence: TGCGCCAGCAGTATTTACCAGGCAACCAATGAGCAGTTCTTC.